This is a list of T cell receptor beta chains from one sample in a study of T cell repertoires in cytomegalovirus infection. Using its own MiXCR run on the reads, TCRdb lists one record per CDR3 protein. The sample consists of approximately 590,000 distinct CDR3 sequences, 35% to 50% of them appearing once. These TCRs' antigens remain unknown. This specimen consisted of cultured PBMCs, obtained from culture after CMV antigen stimulation. These receptors were collected from a human donor in good health (CMV status not recorded). Some clones in this sample may be carry-over from other donors' samples. CDR3s include the opening cysteine and the closing phenylalanine or tryptophan. A D gene is named only where the DNA matches it firmly. Expanded clones are given a class, and other clones once, few, many or no size at all.

j_call v_call d_call clone_size cdr3_aa cdr3_nt
TRBJ2-5 TRBV5-3 . once CASSPSGSSPGETQYF TGTGCCAGCAGCCCATCGGGGTCCTCCCCCGGGGAGACCCAGTACTTC
TRBJ2-1 TRBV6-5 TRBD2 . CASRDGGGGNEQFF TGTGCCAGCCGCGACGGGGGGGGGGGGAATGAGCAGTTCTTC
TRBJ2-3 TRBV19 TRBD2 . CASSERESTDTQYF TGTGCCAGTAGTGAGCGGGAAAGCACAGATACGCAGTATTTT
TRBJ2-6 TRBV3-1 . . CASSLPRAAGANVLTF TGTGCCAGCAGCCTACCGAGGGCAGCTGGGGCCAACGTCCTGACTTTC
TRBJ1-1 TRBV27 . . CASSSLRGPRNTEAFF TGTGCCAGCAGTTCCCTCCGAGGGCCACGAAACACTGAAGCTTTCTTT
TRBJ1-5 TRBV7-9 . few CASSRGEQPQHF TGTGCCAGCAGCCGGGGCGAACAGCCCCAGCATTTT
TRBJ2-7 TRBV2 . . CASSTLGRQGAYEQYF TGTGCCAGCAGTACCCTGGGGAGGCAGGGGGCCTACGAGCAGTACTTC
TRBJ2-3 TRBV2 . . CASSQKGGTDTQYF TGTGCCAGCAGCCAAAAGGGCGGCACAGATACGCAGTATTTT
TRBJ2-6 TRBV23-1 TRBD1 few CASSQSEGQGPSPGANVLTF TGCGCCAGCAGTCAATCGGAGGGACAGGGCCCCAGTCCTGGGGCCAACGTCCTGACTTTC
TRBJ2-3 TRBV7-6 . . CASSPTWSTDTQYF TGTGCCAGCAGTCCAACCTGGAGTACAGATACGCAGTATTTT
TRBJ2-2 TRBV7-9 . . CASSELGDTGELFF TGTGCCAGCAGCGAGTTAGGGGACACCGGGGAGCTGTTTTTT
TRBJ1-6 TRBV4-1 . . CASSQFFPLGSPLHF TGCGCCAGCAGCCAATTTTTCCCCCTTGGGTCACCCCTCCACTTT
TRBJ1-5 TRBV19 . . CASSILQGSIQPQHF TGTGCCAGTAGTATACTCCAGGGATCAATTCAGCCCCAGCATTTT
TRBJ2-2 TRBV12-3/TRBV12-4 . . CASSPSPGELFF TGTGCCAGCAGCCCATCTCCCGGGGAGCTGTTTTTT
TRBJ2-2 TRBV7-2 . many CASSLVARTPTGELFF TGTGCCAGCAGCTTAGTGGCGAGGACTCCAACCGGGGAGCTGTTTTTT
TRBJ2-7 TRBV10-3 . . CAISGPGGVRGEQYF TGTGCCATCAGTGGACCTGGAGGGGTCCGGGGCGAGCAGTACTTC
TRBJ2-4 TRBV2 . . CASSEEGVAKNIQYF TGTGCCAGCAGTGAAGAGGGGGTAGCCAAAAACATTCAGTACTTC
TRBJ2-1 TRBV7-9 TRBD2 . CASSPGGGDNEQFF TGTGCCAGCAGCCCCGGGGGGGGGGACAATGAGCAGTTCTTC
TRBJ2-3 TRBV14 TRBD2 . CASSRTPRLAGEDTQYF TGTGCCAGCAGCCGAACGCCTAGACTAGCGGGAGAAGATACGCAGTATTTT
TRBJ1-6 TRBV7-8 . few CASSPTRGQNSPLHF TGTGCCAGCAGCCCAACCCGGGGCCAAAATTCACCCCTCCACTTT
TRBJ2-2 TRBV5-6 . once CASSLPGVNTGELFF TGTGCCAGCAGCTTGCCCGGGGTGAACACCGGGGAGCTGTTTTTT
TRBJ2-2 TRBV6-8 . few CASRGDPNTGELFF TGTGCCAGCAGGGGGGACCCGAACACCGGGGAGCTGTTTTTT
TRBJ2-5 TRBV6-5 TRBD2 . CASRSLAGDRETQYF TGTGCCAGCAGATCACTAGCGGGGGACCGAGAGACCCAGTACTTC
TRBJ1-5 TRBV28 . . CASSFGGKYQPQHF TGTGCCAGCAGTTTTGGGGGGAAATATCAGCCCCAGCATTTT
TRBJ2-7 TRBV5-6 TRBD2 few CASSPLAGEFYEQYF TGTGCCAGCAGCCCGCTAGCGGGGGAATTCTACGAGCAGTACTTC
TRBJ1-6 TRBV7-8 . . CASSWGLLFGSPLHF TGTGCCAGCAGCTGGGGACTGCTGTTCGGGTCACCCCTCCACTTT
TRBJ1-3 TRBV7-4 . . CASSLVGGAPGNTIYF TGTGCCAGCAGCTTAGTCGGGGGAGCTCCTGGAAACACCATATATTTT
TRBJ2-1 TRBV7-2 TRBD1 few CASSRASGDRGNEQFF TGTGCCAGCAGCCGAGCCTCCGGGGACAGGGGCAATGAGCAGTTCTTC
TRBJ1-2 TRBV6-8 . . CASNGLSTFNYGYTF TGTGCCAGCAACGGACTTTCGACCTTTAACTATGGCTACACCTTC
TRBJ1-1 TRBV11-2 TRBD1 few CASSKTGKGAFF TGTGCCAGCAGCAAGACAGGGAAAGGAGCTTTCTTT
TRBJ1-2 TRBV4-1 TRBD1 few CASSQGRQGNYGYTF TGCGCCAGCAGCCAAGGACGACAGGGTAACTATGGCTACACCTTC
TRBJ2-3 TRBV20-1 TRBD1 . CSAHRHFRETGASTDTQYF TGCAGTGCCCATCGCCATTTCCGCGAGACAGGGGCTAGCACAGATACGCAGTATTTT
TRBJ2-1 TRBV10-3 TRBD2 once CAFATSPNNEQFF TGTGCCTTCGCGACTAGCCCGAACAATGAGCAGTTCTTC
TRBJ2-7 TRBV6-5 TRBD1 . CASSYPIGTGRFEQYF TGTGCCAGCAGTTACCCCATTGGGACAGGGAGATTCGAGCAGTACTTC
TRBJ2-7 TRBV6-2/TRBV6-3 . . CASNLGHTYEQYF TGTGCCAGCAACTTGGGACACACCTACGAGCAGTACTTC
TRBJ2-3 TRBV6-6 . few CASSYGTASTDTQYF TGTGCCAGCAGTTATGGAACCGCTAGCACAGATACGCAGTATTTT
TRBJ2-2 TRBV7-4 . . CASSLGVSGELFF TGTGCCAGCAGCTTAGGTGTTAGCGGGGAGCTGTTTTTT
TRBJ2-1 TRBV12-3/TRBV12-4 TRBD2 . CASRPLGLAAYNEQFF TGTGCCAGCCGCCCTCTGGGACTAGCGGCTTACAATGAGCAGTTCTTC
TRBJ2-1 TRBV9 TRBD2 . CASSPGAGDEQFF TGTGCCAGCAGCCCCGGAGCGGGGGATGAGCAGTTCTTC
TRBJ2-7 TRBV6-8 . . CASRESHGDDEQYF TGTGCCAGCAGAGAGAGCCACGGTGACGACGAGCAGTACTTC
TRBJ1-5 TRBV15 TRBD1 . CATSSDRGGNQPQHF TGTGCCACCAGCAGCGACAGGGGAGGCAATCAGCCCCAGCATTTT
TRBJ1-4 TRBV7-9 . . CASSFGWSVEKLFF TGTGCCAGCAGCTTCGGATGGTCGGTGGAAAAACTGTTTTTT
TRBJ2-1 TRBV10-3 TRBD2 few CAISGTSGDSYNEQFF TGTGCCATCAGTGGAACTAGCGGGGACTCCTACAATGAGCAGTTCTTC
TRBJ2-1 TRBV6-1 . . CASARDRTYNEQFF TGTGCCAGCGCCCGGGACCGGACCTACAATGAGCAGTTCTTC
TRBJ2-7 TRBV5-4 TRBD2 . CASSNIAGSSDGQYF TGTGCCAGCAGCAACATAGCGGGCTCTTCGGACGGGCAGTACTTC
TRBJ2-7 TRBV12-3/TRBV12-4 TRBD2 few CASSLAAGGAYEQYF TGTGCCAGCAGTTTAGCGGCGGGAGGGGCCTACGAGCAGTACTTC
TRBJ2-2 TRBV28 . few CASSYGYANTGELFF TGTGCCAGCAGTTACGGCTACGCGAACACCGGGGAGCTGTTTTTT
TRBJ1-2 TRBV18 . . CASSPQTDNYGYTF TGTGCCAGCTCACCCCAGACAGACAACTATGGCTACACCTTC
TRBJ2-1 TRBV15 . . CATSRGGYGNEQFF TGTGCCACCAGCAGAGGAGGGTACGGGAATGAGCAGTTCTTC
TRBJ2-7 TRBV12-3/TRBV12-4 . few CASSFGSTNGYEQYF TGTGCCAGCAGTTTTGGCAGCACAAATGGCTACGAGCAGTACTTC
TRBJ2-2 TRBV6-5 TRBD2 . CATSRRGADGELFF TGTGCCACAAGCCGGCGGGGGGCCGACGGGGAGCTGTTTTTT
TRBJ2-1 TRBV19 TRBD1 . CASSIIPGQGSNEQFF TGTGCCAGTAGTATAATACCCGGACAGGGAAGCAATGAGCAGTTCTTC
TRBJ2-1 TRBV14 . once CARPRDEEFF TGTGCCCGCCCAAGGGATGAGGAGTTCTTC
TRBJ2-2 TRBV10-3 . . CAAGGGGSGTGELFF TGTGCCGCTGGAGGTGGGGGATCGGGCACCGGGGAGCTGTTTTTT
TRBJ2-3 TRBV20-1 . few CSARDLPLQPDTQYF .
TRBJ2-7 TRBV20-1 . . CSASPSLNSYEQYF TGCAGTGCTAGCCCCTCACTAAACTCCTACGAGCAGTACTTC
TRBJ2-5 TRBV7-6 . . CASSFDGKTQYF TGTGCCAGCAGCTTTGATGGGAAGACCCAGTACTTC